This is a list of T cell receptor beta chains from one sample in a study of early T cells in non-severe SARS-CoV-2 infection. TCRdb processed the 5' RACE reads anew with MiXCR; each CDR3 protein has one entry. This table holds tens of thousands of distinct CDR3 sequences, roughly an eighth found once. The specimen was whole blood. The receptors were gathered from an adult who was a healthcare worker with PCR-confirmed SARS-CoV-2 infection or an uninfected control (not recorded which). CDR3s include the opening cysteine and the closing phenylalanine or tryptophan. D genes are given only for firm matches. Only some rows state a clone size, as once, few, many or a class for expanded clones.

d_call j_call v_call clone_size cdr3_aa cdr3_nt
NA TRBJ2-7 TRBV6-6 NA CASSSLGGGGSYEQYF TGTGCCAGCAGCTCTCTAGGGGGCGGGGGCTCCTACGAGCAGTACTTC
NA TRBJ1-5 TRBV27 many CASRRGGSNQPQHF TGTGCCAGTCGGCGGGGAGGGAGCAATCAGCCCCAGCATTTT
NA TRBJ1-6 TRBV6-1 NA CASSLGPGSYNSPLHF TGTGCCAGCAGCTTGGGCCCAGGGTCCTATAATTCACCCCTCCACTTT
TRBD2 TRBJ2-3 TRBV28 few CASSWKAGWDVTQYF TGTGCCAGCAGTTGGAAAGCGGGGTGGGATGTTACGCAGTATTTT
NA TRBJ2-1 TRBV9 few CASSGQINEQFF TGTGCCAGCAGCGGACAGATCAATGAGCAGTTCTTC
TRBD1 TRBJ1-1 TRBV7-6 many CASTLRGGGMSEAFF TGTGCCAGCACCCTACGGGGAGGGGGCATGTCTGAAGCTTTCTTT
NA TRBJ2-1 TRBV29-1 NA CSVAHPGNEQFF TGCAGCGTTGCCCACCCGGGGAATGAGCAGTTCTTC
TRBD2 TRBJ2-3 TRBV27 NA CASSDGRPDTQYF TGTGCCAGCAGTGACGGGAGGCCAGATACGCAGTATTTT
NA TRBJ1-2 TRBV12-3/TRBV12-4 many CASSLGTEDGYTF TGTGCCAGCAGTTTAGGGACAGAAGATGGCTACACCTTC
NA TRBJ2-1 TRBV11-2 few CASSSLGNEQFF TGTGCCAGCAGCTCACTCGGAAATGAGCAGTTCTTC
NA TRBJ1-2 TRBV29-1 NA CSVSILRDGYTF TGCAGCGTCTCGATTCTAAGGGATGGCTACACCTTC
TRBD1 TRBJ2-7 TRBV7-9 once CASSIGQASYEQYF TGTGCCAGCAGCATTGGACAGGCCTCCTACGAGCAGTACTTC
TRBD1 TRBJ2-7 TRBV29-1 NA CSVGGGNEQYF TGCAGCGTTGGAGGGGGCAACGAGCAGTACTTC
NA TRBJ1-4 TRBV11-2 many CASSSMSGREKLFF TGTGCCAGCAGCTCGATGTCGGGAAGGGAAAAACTGTTTTTT
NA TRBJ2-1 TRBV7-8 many CASSQSGLMGEQFF TGTGCCAGCAGCCAATCGGGCCTGATGGGTGAGCAGTTCTTC
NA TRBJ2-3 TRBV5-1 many CASSLSGRVADTQYF TGCGCCAGCAGCTTGTCGGGCAGGGTCGCAGATACGCAGTATTTT
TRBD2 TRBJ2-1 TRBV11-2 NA CASSLNLAGAYNEQFF TGTGCCAGCAGCTTAAACCTAGCGGGAGCGTACAATGAGCAGTTCTTC
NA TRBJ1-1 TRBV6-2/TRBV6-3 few CASSHRENTEAFF TGTGCCAGCAGTCACCGAGAGAACACTGAAGCTTTCTTT
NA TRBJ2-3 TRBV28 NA CASTGPTDTQYF TGTGCCAGCACCGGCCCCACAGATACGCAGTATTTT
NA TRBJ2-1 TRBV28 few CASSYYFYNEQFF TGTGCCAGCAGTTACTACTTCTACAATGAGCAGTTCTTC
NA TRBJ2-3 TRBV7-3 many CASSLRASTDTQYF TGTGCCAGCAGCCTTAGAGCTAGCACAGATACGCAGTATTTT
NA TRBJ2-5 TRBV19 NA CASSIDSGSQETQYF TGTGCCAGTAGTATAGATTCTGGATCCCAAGAGACCCAGTACTTC
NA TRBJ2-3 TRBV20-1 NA CSARDLLSGLPDTQYF TGCAGTGCTAGAGATCTCCTTAGCGGACTTCCAGATACGCAGTATTTT
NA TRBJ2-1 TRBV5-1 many CASSLDGSAYNEQFF TGCGCCAGCAGCTTGGACGGGAGTGCCTACAATGAGCAGTTCTTC
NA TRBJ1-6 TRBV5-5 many CASSPPGNSPLHF TGTGCCAGCAGCCCCCCCGGGAATTCACCCCTCCACTTT
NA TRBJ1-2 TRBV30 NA CAWGSFSDYGYTF TGTGCCTGGGGCTCCTTTTCTGACTATGGCTACACCTTC
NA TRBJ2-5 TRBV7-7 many CASSLARGNQETQYF TGTGCTAGCAGCTTAGCGCGGGGCAACCAAGAGACCCAGTACTTC
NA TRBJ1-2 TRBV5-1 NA CASSLAISANYGYTF TGCGCCAGCAGCTTGGCTATAAGCGCTAACTATGGCTACACCTTC
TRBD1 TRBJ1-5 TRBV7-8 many CASSFRGRNQPQHF TGTGCCAGCAGCTTCAGGGGGCGAAATCAGCCCCAGCATTTT
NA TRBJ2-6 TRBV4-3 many CASSPFGQGGAGANVLTF TGCGCCAGCAGCCCATTCGGACAGGGAGGGGCTGGGGCCAACGTCCTGACTTTC
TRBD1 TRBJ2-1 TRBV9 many CASSVARTGVYNEQFF TGTGCCAGCAGCGTAGCTCGGACAGGCGTCTACAATGAGCAGTTCTTC
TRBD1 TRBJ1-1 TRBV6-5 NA CASSKTTGWTEAFF TGTGCCAGCAGTAAGACGACAGGGTGGACTGAAGCTTTCTTT
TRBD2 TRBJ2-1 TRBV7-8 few CASSLIAGGPINEQFF TGTGCCAGCAGCCTGATAGCGGGAGGGCCGATAAATGAGCAGTTCTTC
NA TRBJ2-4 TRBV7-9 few CASSPPPSRAIAKNIQYF TGTGCCAGCAGCCCCCCTCCTTCCAGAGCCATCGCCAAAAACATTCAGTACTTC
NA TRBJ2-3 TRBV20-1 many CSFDSTDTQYF TGCAGCTTCGACTCCACAGATACGCAGTATTTT
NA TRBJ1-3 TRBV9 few CASSPWGRGGNTIYF TGTGCCAGCAGCCCGTGGGGTAGGGGTGGAAACACCATATATTTT
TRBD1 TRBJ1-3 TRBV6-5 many CASSYSNRGKTRNTIYF TGTGCCAGCAGTTACTCTAACAGGGGTAAAACCCGAAACACCATATATTTT
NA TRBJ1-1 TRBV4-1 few CASSNSLNTEAFF TGCGCCAGCAGTAACAGCCTTAACACTGAAGCTTTCTTT